The clone carrying this T cell receptor beta chain occurred a few times. The assay was immunoSEQ multiplex PCR, and TCRdb's table has in-frame clones only and misses some. Among approximately 69,000 clones, approximately 87% were seen once, and the ten largest hold roughly 18%. Germline lookup yields CDR1 MNHNS and CDR2 SASEGT. The V gene lost 3 bases and the J gene lost 4 bases, with 13 bases spanning the gap. CDR3 length: 14 residues. This sample is drawn from a study of blood T cell repertoires in COVID-19. On the study more broadly: COVID-19 samples collected from the United States, Italy and Spain covered acute and convalescent phases. T cells, B-cell-depleted T cells, or PBMCs provided the cDNA or gDNA that served as material.

The specimen was peripheral blood. This chain links TRBV6-1 with TRBJ2-7; a possible D gene is TRBD1 (7 bases). This clonotype originated in a woman aged 80 or older with acute or convalescent COVID-19. The CDR3 nucleotides read TGTGCCAGCAGTGACCCAGGGGGGATATACGAGCAGTACTTC. Amino acids: CASSDPGGIYEQYF.